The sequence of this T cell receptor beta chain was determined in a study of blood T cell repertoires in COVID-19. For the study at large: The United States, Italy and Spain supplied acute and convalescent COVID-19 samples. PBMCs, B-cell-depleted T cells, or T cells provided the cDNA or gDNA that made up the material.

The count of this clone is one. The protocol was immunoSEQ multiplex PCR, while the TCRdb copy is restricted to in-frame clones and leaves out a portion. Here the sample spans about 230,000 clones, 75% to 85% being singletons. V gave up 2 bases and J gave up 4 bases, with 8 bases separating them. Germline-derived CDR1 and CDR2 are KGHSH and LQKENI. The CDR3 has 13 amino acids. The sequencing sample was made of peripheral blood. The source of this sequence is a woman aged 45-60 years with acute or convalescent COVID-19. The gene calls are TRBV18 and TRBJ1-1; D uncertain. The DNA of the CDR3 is TGTGCCAGCTCACCATTGACTTCCACTGAAGCTTTCTTT. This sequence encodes CASSPLTSTEAFF. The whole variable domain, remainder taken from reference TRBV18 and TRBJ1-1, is NAGVMQNPRHLVRRRGQEARLRCSPMKGHSHVYWYRQLPEEGLKFMVYLQKENIIDESGMPKERFSAEFPKEGPSILRIQQVVRGDSAAYFCASSPLTSTEAFFGQGTRLTVV.